A single sample gave rise to the 9 T cell receptor beta chains below, sequenced in a study of shared clonotypes between healthy human individuals. This table comes from immunoSEQ multiplex PCR, and its TCRdb copy is limited to in-frame clones, with some not included. The sample holds roughly 2.6 million clones, around 94% seen once. The source material was naive CD4+ T cells sorted from blood. This sample's subset: CD45RA+ positively selected. Source of these receptors: a man younger than 30 in good health.

This clone has only one observation. Within the sample, other DNA sequences also encode this same CDR3. The chain joins TRBV6-5 to TRBJ2-1; 7 positions match TRBD1. The germline gives CDR1 MNHEY, CDR2 SVGAGI. Losses at the gene ends were 5 bases for V and 2 bases for J; bases not matched to a gene: 3. CDR3 size: 14 residues. The DNA for the CDR3 is TGTGCCAGCAGTAGGGGACAGCCCTACAATGAGCAGTTCTTC. It codes for CASSRGQPYNEQFF.

The chain couples TRBV6-1 to TRBJ2-7; D gene ambiguous. Germline-derived CDR1 and CDR2 are MNHNS and SASEGT. There are 15 residues in the CDR3. The germline V and J ends were trimmed by 3 bases and 7 bases, with 19 bases remaining between them. The CDR3: CASSELQSLLGEQYF. The CDR3 region has the DNA TGTGCCAGCAGTGAGTTACAGAGTCTTTTAGGAGAGCAGTACTTC.

In this sample, this clone turned up a few times. This same CDR3 is encoded by further DNA sequences in the sample. V usage is TRBV5-1 and J usage is TRBJ1-6, with D uncertain. Trimming took off 0 bases at V and 0 bases at J, with 4 bases between the two ends. CDR1 is SGHRS, CDR2 YFSETQ, per germline. This CDR3 contains 15 residues. CDR3 loop: CASSLASSYNSPLHF. CDR3 bases: TGCGCCAGCAGCTTGGCGAGCTCCTATAATTCACCCCTCCACTTT. Based on the CDR3 plus reference TRBV5-1 and TRBJ1-6, the full variable domain is KAGVTQTPRYLIKTRGQQVTLSCSPISGHRSVSWYQQTPGQGLQFLFEYFSETQRNKGNFPGRFSGRQFSNSRSEMNVSTLELGDSALYLCASSLASSYNSPLHFGNGTRLTVT.

V and J are TRBV30 and TRBJ2-5, with no clear D. Trimming pared 1 base from V and 3 bases from J, leaving 9 bases between. In germline, CDR1 is GTSNPN, CDR2 SVGIG (reference sequence). There are 13 residues in the CDR3. CDR3 nucleotides: TGTGCCTGGAGTGCCCAACTGGAAGAGACCCAGTACTTC. It translates to CAWSAQLEETQYF.

About this clone itself: Other DNA sequences within the sample encode an identical CDR3. The chain combines TRBV6-5 with TRBJ1-6; the D gene is possibly TRBD1 (5 bases). Germline lookup yields CDR1 MNHEY and CDR2 SVGAGI. V was cut by 0 bases and J by 2 bases, with 8 bases left in between. CDR3 length: 16 amino acids. CDR3 DNA: TGTGCCAGCAGTTACTCGAGACAGACCTATAATTCACCCCTCCACTTT. Protein: CASSYSRQTYNSPLHF.

The chain uses TRBV7-9 and TRBJ2-7; D ambiguous. CDR3 length: 13 residues. The germline V and J ends were trimmed by 5 bases and 5 bases, with 13 bases remaining between them. The V gene's germline CDR1 is SEHNR and CDR2 FQNEAQ (reference sequence). CDR3 protein: CASSPSPGNEQYF. CDR3 DNA: TGTGCCAGCAGCCCATCCCCAGGCAACGAGCAGTACTTC.

The chain joins TRBV2 to TRBJ2-3; D remains ambiguous. The CDR3 sequence is 14 residues long. V was trimmed by 5 bases and J by 6 bases, leaving 15 bases between them. The germline V gene has CDR1 SNHLY and CDR2 FYNNEI. This CDR3 is CASSPDGFKDTQYF. The CDR3 DNA reads TGTGCCAGCAGTCCGGACGGTTTCAAGGATACGCAGTATTTT. The full variable domain, rest sourced from reference TRBV2 and TRBJ2-3, is EPEVTQTPSHQVTQMGQEVILRCVPISNHLYFYWYRQILGQKVEFLVSFYNNEISEKSEIFDDQFSVERPDGSNFTLKIRSTKLEDSAMYFCASSPDGFKDTQYFGPGTRLTVL.

This chain uses TRBV10-3 with TRBJ1-2, with a possible D match to TRBD1 (5 bases). The V end lost 2 bases, the J end lost 4 bases, and 11 bases lay between the germline ends. CDR1 and CDR2 (germline): ENHRY, SYGVKD. CDR3 length: 14 amino acids. The chain's CDR3 is CAISEKGALYGYTF. The CDR3 DNA reads TGTGCCATCAGTGAGAAAGGGGCCCTCTATGGCTACACCTTC.

A word on this clone: The same CDR3 is also encoded by other DNA sequences in this sample. The chain recombines TRBV7-2 with TRBJ2-3; tentative D call: TRBD2 (5 bases). Germline V lookup: CDR1 SGHTA, CDR2 FQGNSA. This CDR3 has 14 amino acids. The ends were cut back, 2 bases at V and 3 bases at J, with 9 bases in the middle. This chain's CDR3 is CASSLRTGTDTQYF. CDR3 DNA sequence: TGTGCCAGCAGCTTAAGAACGGGAACAGATACGCAGTATTTT.